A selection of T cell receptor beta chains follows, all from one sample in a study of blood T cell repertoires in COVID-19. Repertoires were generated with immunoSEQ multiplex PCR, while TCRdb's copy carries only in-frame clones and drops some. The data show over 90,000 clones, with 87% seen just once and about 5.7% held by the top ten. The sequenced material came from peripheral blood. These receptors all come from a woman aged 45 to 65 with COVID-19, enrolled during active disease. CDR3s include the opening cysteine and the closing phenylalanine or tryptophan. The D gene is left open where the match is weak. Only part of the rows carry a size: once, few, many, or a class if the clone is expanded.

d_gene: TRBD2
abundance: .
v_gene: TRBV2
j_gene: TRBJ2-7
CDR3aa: CASSEARLAGGLYEQYF
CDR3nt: TGTGCCAGCAGTGAGGCCCGACTAGCGGGGGGCCTCTACGAGCAGTACTTC

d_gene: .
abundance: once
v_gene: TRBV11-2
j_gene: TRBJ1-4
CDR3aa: CASSLAGFKEKLFF
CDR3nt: TGTGCCAGCAGCTTAGCGGGGTTTAAGGAAAAACTGTTTTTT

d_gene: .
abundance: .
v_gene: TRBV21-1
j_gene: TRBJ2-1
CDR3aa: CASSNGMAGAYNEQFF
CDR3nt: TGTGCCAGCAGCAATGGGATGGCGGGGGCCTACAATGAGCAGTTCTTC

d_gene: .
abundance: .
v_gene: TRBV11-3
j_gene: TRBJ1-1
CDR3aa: CASSLVSGEGTEAFF
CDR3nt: TGTGCCAGCAGCTTAGTTTCAGGGGAGGGCACTGAAGCTTTCTTT

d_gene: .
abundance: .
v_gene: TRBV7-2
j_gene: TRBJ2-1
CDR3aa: CASSLDQGLYNEQFF
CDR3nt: TGTGCCAGCAGCTTAGACCAGGGGCTATACAATGAGCAGTTCTTC

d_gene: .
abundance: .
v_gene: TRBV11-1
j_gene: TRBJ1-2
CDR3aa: CASSPEGNYGYTF
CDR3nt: TGTGCCAGCAGCCCCGAGGGTAACTATGGCTACACCTTC

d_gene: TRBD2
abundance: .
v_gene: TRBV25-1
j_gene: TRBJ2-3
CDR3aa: CASSEGKGLAGGADTQYF
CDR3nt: TGTGCCAGCAGTGAAGGAAAGGGACTAGCGGGGGGGGCAGATACGCAGTATTTT

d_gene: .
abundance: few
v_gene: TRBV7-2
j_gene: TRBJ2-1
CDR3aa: CASSLPSSYNEQFF
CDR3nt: TGTGCCAGCAGCCTCCCGAGCTCCTACAATGAGCAGTTCTTC

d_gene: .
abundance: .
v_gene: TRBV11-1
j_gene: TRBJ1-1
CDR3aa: CASSLIITSDRGEAFF
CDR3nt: TGTGCCAGCAGCTTAATAATAACATCCGACCGGGGTGAAGCTTTCTTT

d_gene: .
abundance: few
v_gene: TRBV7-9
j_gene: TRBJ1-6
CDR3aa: CASSLASGPLHF
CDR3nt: TGTGCCAGCAGCTTAGCTTCGGGACCCCTCCACTTT

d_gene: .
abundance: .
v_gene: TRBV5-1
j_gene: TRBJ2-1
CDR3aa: CASSLGRRGSSYNEQFF
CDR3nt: TGCGCCAGCAGCTTGGGACGCAGGGGTAGCTCCTACAATGAGCAGTTCTTC

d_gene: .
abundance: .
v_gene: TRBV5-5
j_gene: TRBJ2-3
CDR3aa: CASSPQEGEPGSDTQYF
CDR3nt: TGTGCCAGCAGCCCCCAAGAGGGAGAACCGGGCTCAGATACGCAGTATTTT

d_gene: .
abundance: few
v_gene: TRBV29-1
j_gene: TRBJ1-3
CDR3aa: CSGHSGNTIYF
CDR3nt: TGCAGCGGGCACTCTGGAAACACCATATATTTT

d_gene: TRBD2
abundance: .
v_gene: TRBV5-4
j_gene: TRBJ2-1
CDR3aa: CASNPGGQGYNEQFF
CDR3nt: TGTGCCAGCAACCCGGGGGGGCAGGGATACAATGAGCAGTTCTTC

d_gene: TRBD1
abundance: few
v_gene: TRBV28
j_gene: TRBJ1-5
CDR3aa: CASDLPTGGNQPQHF
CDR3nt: TGTGCCAGCGACCTCCCGACAGGGGGGAATCAGCCCCAGCATTTT

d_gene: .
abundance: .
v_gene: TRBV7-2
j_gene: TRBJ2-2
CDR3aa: CASSGSNRGGTGELFF
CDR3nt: TGTGCCAGCAGCGGATCAAACAGGGGGGGCACCGGGGAGCTGTTTTTT

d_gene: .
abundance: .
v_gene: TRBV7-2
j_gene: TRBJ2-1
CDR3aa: CASSRAGASYNEQFF
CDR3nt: TGTGCCAGCAGCCGCGCGGGGGCCTCCTACAATGAGCAGTTCTTC

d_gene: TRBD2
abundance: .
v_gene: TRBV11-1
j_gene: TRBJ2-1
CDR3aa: CASSPRLATNEQFF
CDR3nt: TGTGCCAGCAGCCCAAGACTAGCTACCAATGAGCAGTTCTTC

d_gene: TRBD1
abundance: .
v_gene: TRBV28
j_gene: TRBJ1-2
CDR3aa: CASSYAWDRGNGYTF
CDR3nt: TGTGCCAGCAGTTACGCTTGGGACAGGGGAAATGGCTACACCTTC

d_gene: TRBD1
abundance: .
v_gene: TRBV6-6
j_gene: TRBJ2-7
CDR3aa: CASRGGFYEQYF
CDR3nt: TGTGCCAGCAGAGGGGGCTTCTACGAGCAGTACTTC

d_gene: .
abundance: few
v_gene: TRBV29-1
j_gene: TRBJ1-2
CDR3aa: CSVVTDNYGYTF
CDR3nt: TGCAGCGTTGTAACAGATAACTATGGCTACACCTTC

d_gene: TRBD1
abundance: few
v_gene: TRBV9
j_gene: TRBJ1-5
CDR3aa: CASSQGDYSNQPQHF
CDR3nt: TGTGCCAGCAGCCAGGGGGATTATAGCAATCAGCCCCAGCATTTT

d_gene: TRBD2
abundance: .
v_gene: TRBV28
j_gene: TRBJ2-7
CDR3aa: CASSSSGLGTSGAYEQYF
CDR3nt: TGTGCCAGCAGTTCGTCCGGACTAGGAACAAGTGGGGCCTACGAGCAGTACTTC

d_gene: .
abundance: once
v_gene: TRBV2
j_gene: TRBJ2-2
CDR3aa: CASSDGQGNSNTGELFF
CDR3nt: TGTGCCAGCAGTGATGGGCAGGGTAACTCGAACACCGGGGAGCTGTTTTTT

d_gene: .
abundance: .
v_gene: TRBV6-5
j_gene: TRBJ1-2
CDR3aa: CASSYTETGVNGYTF
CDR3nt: TGTGCCAGCAGTTACACCGAAACGGGGGTTAACGGCTACACCTTC

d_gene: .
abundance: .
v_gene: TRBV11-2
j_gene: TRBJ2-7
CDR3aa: CASSLALGREQYF
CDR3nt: TGTGCCAGCAGCTTAGCTCTGGGGAGGGAGCAGTACTTC

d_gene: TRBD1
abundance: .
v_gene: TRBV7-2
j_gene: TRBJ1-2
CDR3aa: CASSLVAGQWGYGYTF
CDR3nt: TGTGCCAGCAGCTTAGTAGCGGGACAGTGGGGCTATGGCTACACCTTC

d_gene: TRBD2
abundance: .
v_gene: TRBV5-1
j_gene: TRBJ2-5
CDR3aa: CASSLSSGSQETQYF
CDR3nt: TGCGCCAGCAGCTTGAGTAGCGGGTCACAAGAGACCCAGTACTTC

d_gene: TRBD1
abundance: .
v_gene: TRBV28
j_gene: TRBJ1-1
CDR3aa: CASSYTGEDTEAFF
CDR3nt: TGTGCCAGCAGTTACACAGGGGAGGACACTGAAGCTTTCTTT

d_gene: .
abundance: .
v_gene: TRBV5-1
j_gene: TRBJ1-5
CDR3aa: CASSPTGVDSNQPQHF
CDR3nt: TGCGCCAGCAGCCCGACGGGGGTAGATAGCAATCAGCCCCAGCATTTT

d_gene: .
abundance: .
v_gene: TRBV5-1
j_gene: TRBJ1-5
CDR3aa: CASSRQGNQPQHF
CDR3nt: TGCGCCAGCAGCCGACAGGGCAATCAGCCCCAGCATTTT

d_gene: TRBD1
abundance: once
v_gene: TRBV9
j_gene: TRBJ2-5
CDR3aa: CASSPPRRTGIETQYF
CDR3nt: TGTGCCAGCAGCCCTCCCCGTCGGACAGGGATAGAGACCCAGTACTTC

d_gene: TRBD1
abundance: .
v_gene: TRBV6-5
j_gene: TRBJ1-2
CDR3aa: CASRTRTGDYGYTF
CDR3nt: TGTGCCAGCAGGACTCGGACAGGGGATTATGGCTACACCTTC

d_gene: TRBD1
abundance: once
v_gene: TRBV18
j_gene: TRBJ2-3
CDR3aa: CASSTDRVADTQYF
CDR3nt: TGTGCCAGCTCAACGGACAGGGTAGCAGATACGCAGTATTTT

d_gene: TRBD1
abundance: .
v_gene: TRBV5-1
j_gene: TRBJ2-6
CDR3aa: CASSLSPGQEFSGANVLTF
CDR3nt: TGCGCCAGCAGCTTGTCACCGGGACAGGAATTTTCTGGGGCCAACGTCCTGACTTTC

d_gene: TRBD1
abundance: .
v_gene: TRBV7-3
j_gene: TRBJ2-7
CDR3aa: CASSQGGTGGVEQYF
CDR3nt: TGTGCCAGCAGCCAAGGCGGGACAGGGGGCGTCGAGCAGTACTTC

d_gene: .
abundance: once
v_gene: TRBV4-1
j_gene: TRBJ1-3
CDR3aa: CASSQEDAAGTPNTIYF
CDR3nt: TGCGCCAGCAGCCAAGAGGATGCCGCCGGGACACCTAACACCATATATTTT

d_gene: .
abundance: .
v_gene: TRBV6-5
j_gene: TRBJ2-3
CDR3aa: CASTITDTQYF
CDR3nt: TGTGCCAGCACAATCACAGATACGCAGTATTTT

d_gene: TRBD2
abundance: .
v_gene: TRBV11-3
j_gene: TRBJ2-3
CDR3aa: CASSLRIAGGFTDTQYF
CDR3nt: TGTGCCAGCAGCCTCAGAATAGCGGGGGGTTTCACAGATACGCAGTATTTT

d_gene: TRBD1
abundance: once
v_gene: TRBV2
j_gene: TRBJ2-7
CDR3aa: CASRGQGFSYEQYF
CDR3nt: TGTGCCAGCAGGGGACAGGGCTTCTCCTACGAGCAGTACTTC

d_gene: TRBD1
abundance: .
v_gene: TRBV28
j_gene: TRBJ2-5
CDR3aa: CASSFQGAFEETQYF
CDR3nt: TGTGCCAGCAGTTTCCAGGGGGCGTTTGAAGAGACCCAGTACTTC

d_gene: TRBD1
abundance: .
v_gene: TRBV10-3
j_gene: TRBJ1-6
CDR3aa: CAIRGTGTSGSPLHF
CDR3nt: TGTGCCATCAGGGGGACAGGGACGTCGGGTTCACCCCTCCACTTT

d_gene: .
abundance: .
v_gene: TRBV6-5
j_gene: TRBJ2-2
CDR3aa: CASSYQGGLNGELFF
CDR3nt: TGTGCCAGCAGTTATCAGGGGGGATTGAACGGGGAGCTGTTTTTT

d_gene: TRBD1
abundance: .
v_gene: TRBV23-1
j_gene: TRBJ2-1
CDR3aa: CASSGDRVRGLYNEQFF
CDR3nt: TGCGCCAGCAGCGGGGACAGGGTTCGGGGTCTCTACAATGAGCAGTTCTTC

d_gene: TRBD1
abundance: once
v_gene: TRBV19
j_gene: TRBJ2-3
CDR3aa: CASSQGQADTQYF
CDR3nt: TGTGCCAGTAGCCAAGGACAGGCAGATACGCAGTATTTT